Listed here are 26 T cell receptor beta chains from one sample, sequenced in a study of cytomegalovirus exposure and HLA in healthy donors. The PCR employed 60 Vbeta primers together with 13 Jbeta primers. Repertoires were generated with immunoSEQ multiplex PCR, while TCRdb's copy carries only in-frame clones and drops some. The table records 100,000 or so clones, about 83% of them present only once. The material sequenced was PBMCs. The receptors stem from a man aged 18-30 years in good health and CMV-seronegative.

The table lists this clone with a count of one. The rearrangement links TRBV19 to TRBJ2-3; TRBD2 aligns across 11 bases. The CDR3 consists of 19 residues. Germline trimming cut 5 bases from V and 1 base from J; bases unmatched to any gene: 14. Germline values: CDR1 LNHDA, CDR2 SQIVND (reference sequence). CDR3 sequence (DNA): TGTGCCAGTAGTCTCACCCGGGGGACTAGCGGCATAGGCACAGATACGCAGTATTTT. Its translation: CASSLTRGTSGIGTDTQYF.

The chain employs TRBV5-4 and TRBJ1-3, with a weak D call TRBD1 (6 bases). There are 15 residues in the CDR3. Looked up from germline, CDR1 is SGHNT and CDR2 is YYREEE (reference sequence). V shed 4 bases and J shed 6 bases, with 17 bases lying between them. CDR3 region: CASSGFEGGENTIYF. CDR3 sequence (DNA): TGTGCCAGCAGCGGCTTCGAGGGGGGGGAAAACACCATATATTTT. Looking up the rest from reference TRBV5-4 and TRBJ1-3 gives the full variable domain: ETGVTQSPTHLIKTRGQQVTLRCSSQSGHNTVSWYQQALGQGPQFIFQYYREEENGRGNFPPRFSGLQFPNYSSELNVNALELDDSALYLCASSGFEGGENTIYFGEGSWLTVV.

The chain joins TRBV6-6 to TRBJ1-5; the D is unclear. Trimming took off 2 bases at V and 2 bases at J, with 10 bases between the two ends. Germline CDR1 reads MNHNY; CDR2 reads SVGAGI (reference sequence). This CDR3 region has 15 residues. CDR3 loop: CASSYRGNGNQPQHF. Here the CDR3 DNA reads TGTGCCAGCAGTTACCGGGGTAACGGCAATCAGCCCCAGCATTTT.

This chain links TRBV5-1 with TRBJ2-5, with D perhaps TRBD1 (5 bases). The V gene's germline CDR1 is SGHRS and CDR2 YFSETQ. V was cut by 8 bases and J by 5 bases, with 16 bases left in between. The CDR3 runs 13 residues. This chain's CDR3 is CASRQTPGETQYF. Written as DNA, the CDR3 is TGCGCCAGTAGACAGACCCCAGGGGAGACCCAGTACTTC.

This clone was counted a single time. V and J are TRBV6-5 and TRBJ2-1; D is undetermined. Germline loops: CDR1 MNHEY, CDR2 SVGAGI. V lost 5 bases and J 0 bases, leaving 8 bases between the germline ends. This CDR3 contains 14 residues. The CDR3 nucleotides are TGTGCCAGCAGTACCACTATCTCCTACAATGAGCAGTTCTTC. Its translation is CASSTTISYNEQFF.

The CDR3, as DNA: TGTGCCAGCAGCTCCGGGTTGGACAGTCCCCAATCCTACGAGCAGTACTTC. Its protein is CASSSGLDSPQSYEQYF. The chain uses TRBV9 and TRBJ2-7, with D maybe TRBD1 (6 bases). The germline V gene encodes CDR1 SGDLS and CDR2 YYNGEE. Trimming removed 4 bases at V and 1 base at J, with 21 bases between. The CDR3 has 17 amino acids.

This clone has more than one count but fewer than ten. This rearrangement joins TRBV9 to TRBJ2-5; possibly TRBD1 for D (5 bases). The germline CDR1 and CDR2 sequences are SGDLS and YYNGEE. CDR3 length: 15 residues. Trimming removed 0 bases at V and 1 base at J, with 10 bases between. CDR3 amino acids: CASSVGAGFQETQYF. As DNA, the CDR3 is TGTGCCAGCAGCGTAGGGGCAGGGTTCCAAGAGACCCAGTACTTC.

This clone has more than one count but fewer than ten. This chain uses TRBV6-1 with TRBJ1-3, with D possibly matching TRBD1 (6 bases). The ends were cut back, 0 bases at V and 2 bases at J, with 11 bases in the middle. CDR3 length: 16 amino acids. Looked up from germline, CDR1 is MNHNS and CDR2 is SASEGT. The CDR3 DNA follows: TGTGCCAGCAGTGAAGCGGGATGGACAGCTGGAAACACCATATATTTT. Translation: CASSEAGWTAGNTIYF.

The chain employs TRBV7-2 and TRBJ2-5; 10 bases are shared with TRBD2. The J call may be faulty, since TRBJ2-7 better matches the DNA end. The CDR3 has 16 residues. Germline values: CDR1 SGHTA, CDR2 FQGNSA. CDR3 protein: CASSLSSSGSRYEQYF. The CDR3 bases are TGTGCCAGCAGCTTAAGTTCTAGCGGGAGTAGGTACGAGCAGTACTTC.

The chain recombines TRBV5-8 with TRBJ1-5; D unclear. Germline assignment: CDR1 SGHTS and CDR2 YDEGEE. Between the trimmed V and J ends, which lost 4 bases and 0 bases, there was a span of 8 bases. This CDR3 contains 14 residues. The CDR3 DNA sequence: TGTGCCAGCAGCGCATCGGGTAGCAATCAGCCCCAGCATTTT. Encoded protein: CASSASGSNQPQHF.

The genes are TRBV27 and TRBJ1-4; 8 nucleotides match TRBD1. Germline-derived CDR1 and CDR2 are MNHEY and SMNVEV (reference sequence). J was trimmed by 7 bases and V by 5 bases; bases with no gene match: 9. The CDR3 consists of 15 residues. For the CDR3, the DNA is TGTGCCAGCAGTCCGTGGGACAGGAGGAGTGAAAAACTGTTTTTT. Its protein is CASSPWDRRSEKLFF.

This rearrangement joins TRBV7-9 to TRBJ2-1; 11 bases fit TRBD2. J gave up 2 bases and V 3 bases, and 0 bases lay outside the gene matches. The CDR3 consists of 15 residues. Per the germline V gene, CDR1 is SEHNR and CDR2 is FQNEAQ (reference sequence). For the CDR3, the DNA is TGTGCCAGCAGCTTTAGCGGGAGGGCCTACAATGAGCAGTTCTTC. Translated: CASSFSGRAYNEQFF.

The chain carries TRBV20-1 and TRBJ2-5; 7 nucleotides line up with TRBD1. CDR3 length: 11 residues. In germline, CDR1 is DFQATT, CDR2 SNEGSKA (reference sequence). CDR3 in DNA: TGCAGCACGGGACAGCAAGAGACCCAGTACTTC. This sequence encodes CSTGQQETQYF.

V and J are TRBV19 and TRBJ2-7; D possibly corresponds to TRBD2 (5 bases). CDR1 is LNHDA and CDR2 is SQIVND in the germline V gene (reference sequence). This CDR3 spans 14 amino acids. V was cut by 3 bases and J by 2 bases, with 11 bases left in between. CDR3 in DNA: TGTGCCAGTAGTATCCTAGCCGGGACCTACGAGCAGTACTTC. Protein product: CASSILAGTYEQYF.

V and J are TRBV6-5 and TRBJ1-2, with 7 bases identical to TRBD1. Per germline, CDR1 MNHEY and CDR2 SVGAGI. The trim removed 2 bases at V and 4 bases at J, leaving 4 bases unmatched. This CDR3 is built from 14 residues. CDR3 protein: CASSYADRPYGYTF. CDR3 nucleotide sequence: TGTGCCAGCAGTTACGCGGACAGGCCCTATGGCTACACCTTC.

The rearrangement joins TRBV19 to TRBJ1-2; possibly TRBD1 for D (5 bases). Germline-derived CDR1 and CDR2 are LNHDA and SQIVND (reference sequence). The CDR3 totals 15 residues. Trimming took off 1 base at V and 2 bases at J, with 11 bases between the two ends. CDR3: CASSIVKGLNYGYTF. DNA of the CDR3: TGTGCCAGTAGTATAGTAAAGGGACTGAACTATGGCTACACCTTC. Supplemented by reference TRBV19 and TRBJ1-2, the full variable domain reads DGGITQSPKYLFRKEGQNVTLSCEQNLNHDAMYWYRQDPGQGLRLIYYSQIVNDFQKGDIAEGYSVSREKKESFPLTVTSAQKNPTAFYLCASSIVKGLNYGYTFGSGTRLTVV.

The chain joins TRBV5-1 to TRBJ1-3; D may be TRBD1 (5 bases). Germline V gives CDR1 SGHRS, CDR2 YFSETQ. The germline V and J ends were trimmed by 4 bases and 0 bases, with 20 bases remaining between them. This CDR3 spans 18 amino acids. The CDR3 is CASSIWGRGGSSGNTIYF. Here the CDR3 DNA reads TGCGCCAGCAGCATCTGGGGCCGTGGTGGCAGCTCTGGAAACACCATATATTTT.

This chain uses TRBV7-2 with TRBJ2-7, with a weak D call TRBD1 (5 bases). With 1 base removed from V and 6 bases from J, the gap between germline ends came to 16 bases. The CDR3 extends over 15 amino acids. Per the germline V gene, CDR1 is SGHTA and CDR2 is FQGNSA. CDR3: CASSLDRRVSGEQYF. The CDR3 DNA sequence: TGTGCCAGCAGCTTAGATCGCAGGGTCTCGGGCGAGCAGTACTTC.

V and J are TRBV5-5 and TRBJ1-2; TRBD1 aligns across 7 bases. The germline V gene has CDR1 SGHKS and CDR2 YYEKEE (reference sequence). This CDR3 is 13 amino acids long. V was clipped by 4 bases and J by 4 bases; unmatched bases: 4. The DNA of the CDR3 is TGTGCCAGCAGCCGACAGGGCGCCTATGGCTACACCTTC. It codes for CASSRQGAYGYTF. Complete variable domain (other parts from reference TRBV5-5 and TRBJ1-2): DAGVTQSPTHLIKTRGQQVTLRCSPISGHKSVSWYQQVLGQGPQFIFQYYEKEERGRGNFPDRFSARQFPNYSSELNVNALLLGDSALYLCASSRQGAYGYTFGSGTRLTVV.

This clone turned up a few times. The CDR3 DNA reads TGTGCCAGCAGTTACCCTGGACAGATGAACACTGAAGCTTTCTTT. This encodes CASSYPGQMNTEAFF. This chain links TRBV6-5 with TRBJ1-1, with D possibly matching TRBD1 (6 bases). Germline V CDR1 and CDR2: MNHEY, SVGAGI. Trimming took 2 bases from V and 0 from J, leaving 10 bases between them. This CDR3 is built from 15 residues.

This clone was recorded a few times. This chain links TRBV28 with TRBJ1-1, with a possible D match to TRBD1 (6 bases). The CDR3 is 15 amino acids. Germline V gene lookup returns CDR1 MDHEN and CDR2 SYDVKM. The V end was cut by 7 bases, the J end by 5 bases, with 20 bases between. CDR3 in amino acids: CASTPYRAGGTEAFF. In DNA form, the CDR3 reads TGTGCCAGCACCCCTTACAGGGCGGGCGGGACTGAAGCTTTCTTT.

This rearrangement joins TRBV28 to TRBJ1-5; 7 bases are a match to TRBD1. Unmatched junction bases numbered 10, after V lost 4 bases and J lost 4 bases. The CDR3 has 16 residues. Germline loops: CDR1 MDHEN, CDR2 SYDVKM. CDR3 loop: CASSSTRQGGNQPQHF. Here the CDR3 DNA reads TGTGCCAGCAGTTCTACCCGACAGGGCGGAAATCAGCCCCAGCATTTT.

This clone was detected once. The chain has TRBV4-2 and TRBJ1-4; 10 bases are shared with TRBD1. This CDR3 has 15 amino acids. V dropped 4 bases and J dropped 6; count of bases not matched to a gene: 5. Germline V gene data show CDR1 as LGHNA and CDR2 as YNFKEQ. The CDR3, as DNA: TGTGCCAGCAGCCGGAAGACAGGGGGCGATGAAAAACTGTTTTTT. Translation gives CASSRKTGGDEKLFF.

The CDR3 DNA sequence: TGTGCCAGCAGCTCCGGACAGGACTACGAGCAGTACTTC. Translating gives CASSSGQDYEQYF. This chain uses TRBV7-9 with TRBJ2-7, with 7 bases aligning to TRBD1. The CDR3 length is 13 residues. With V trimmed by 4 bases and J by 3 bases, 3 bases remained unmatched. Germline lookup yields CDR1 SEHNR and CDR2 FQNEAQ (reference sequence).

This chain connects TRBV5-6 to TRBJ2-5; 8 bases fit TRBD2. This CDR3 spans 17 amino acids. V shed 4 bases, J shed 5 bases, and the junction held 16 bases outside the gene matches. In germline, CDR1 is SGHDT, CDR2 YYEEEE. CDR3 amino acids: CASSPGGLGVLGETQYF. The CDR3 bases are TGTGCCAGCAGCCCGGGGGGACTAGGGGTCTTAGGGGAGACCCAGTACTTC.

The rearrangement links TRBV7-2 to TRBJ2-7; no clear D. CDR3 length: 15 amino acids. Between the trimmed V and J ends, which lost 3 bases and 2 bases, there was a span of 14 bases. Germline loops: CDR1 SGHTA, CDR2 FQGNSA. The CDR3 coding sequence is TGTGCCAGCAGCTTTTATCCGGAGTTCCCCTACGAGCAGTACTTC. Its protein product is CASSFYPEFPYEQYF.